The present TCR beta chain was sequenced within a study of shared clonotypes between healthy human individuals (dated by TCRdb to 2018 to 2021). With respect to the entire study: A few men and two women, aged 18 to 49 years, made up the cohort. Per donor, three plates each were used for CD4 naive and CD4 memory, two for CD8 naive, and one for CD8 memory. To estimate repertoire size and how much clonotypes are shared between individuals, the study performed deep sequencing of blood TCR repertoires from roughly five healthy adults. Different laboratories and diverse techniques were used to prepare libraries and sequence TCR repertoires, to increase sequencing depth and limit assay-specific biases. Per donor, leukapheresis produced somewhere between about 0.94 and 8.9 billion PBMCs. The research as a whole found: Sampling was restricted to blood, and TCR repertoires in tissue are likely to differ from TCR repertoires in blood. Incomplete sequencing was indicated by rarefaction of sorted-subset datasets, despite the large sequencing depth. Clonotypes shared by all four sorted-subset donors showed higher generation probabilities than non-shared clonotypes. Pairwise subsampling indicated that sequencing depth was expected to affect the degree of clonotype sharing among donors. When a handful of donors were compared, the shared fraction of clonotypes was around 5.1% for naive CD4, 3% to 4% for naive CD8, more than 2% for memory CD4, and around 0.37% for memory CD8. Naive subsets generally had larger estimated clonotype richness than memory subsets. Because the study included only a small number of donors, the genetic and exposure-history diversity represented was limited.

Using the deep immunoSEQ assay, TCR CDR3 regions were amplified from genomic DNA by multiplex PCR. Extracted genomic DNA from each cell subset was distributed evenly across all wells of several immunoSEQ 96-well plates, and each plate was treated as a replicate. For sorted subsets, 150 to 250 ng of genomic DNA, equivalent to some 30,000 T cell genomes, went into each replicate PCR. Purified libraries were measured with a Qubit 3.0 fluorometer, size-checked on a Bioanalyzer 2100, and measured again with the KAPA Library Quantification kit. Each immunoSEQ 96-well plate was sequenced on its own single-read 150-cycle Illumina NextSeq 550 flow cell. For the original study's pipeline: Because only junctional sequences without quality scores were contained in the immunoSEQ output, filtering matching that applied to full-length reads could not be performed. To assign V/J genes and CDR3, sequences were annotated against IMGT germline references using PyIR, a Python wrapper for IgBLAST v1.9. Any read was removed if the V/J assignment was weak (E-value above 1e-6), the CDR3 was missing, or the read contained stop codons, out-of-frame junctions, or ambiguous translated residues. V3J clonotypes were defined as sequences sharing the same inferred V gene, J gene, and CDR3 amino acid sequence. Percentage overlap between repertoires was calculated by dividing the number of shared unique clonotypes by the size of the smaller repertoire. Richness of each repertoire was evaluated using RTK rarefaction, the Chao1 estimator, and Recon v2.1 estimates of unobserved clonotypes. For all TCRbeta clonotypes obtained by the gDNA method from four donors, generation probabilities were computed with OLGA. TCRdb re-hosts the immuneACCESS table, in-frame sequences only. Its copies lack some clones; in the studies checked, an unresolved V gene accounts for under half of them, and the cause for the rest is not known. D and trimming come from the DNA, and the V and J calls and clone size come from that table. The sample table lists over 1.4 million clones, roughly 95% of them with a count of one. The top ten clones comprise roughly 1.1% of the sample.

Note on this clone: Its antigen remains undetermined. Base qualities were left out, and no much larger clone turns up one base away.

The donors were healthy, HIV-negative adults who had no recently reported acute infections or vaccinations. All donors were Caucasian adults living in Nashville, Tennessee, USA. CD4+ T cells were enriched through magnetic negative selection, after which naive cells were positively selected on CD45RA and the remaining negative fraction served as the memory subset. Blood was collected by leukapheresis, and PBMCs were isolated by Ficoll-Histopaque density gradient centrifugation and then cryopreserved in liquid nitrogen vapor phase. Purity and quantity of every magnetically sorted T cell population were checked by analytical flow cytometry. Each sorted fraction had its genomic DNA isolated and then quantified by UV absorbance on a Nanodrop 2000c. The CDR3 runs 18 amino acids, cysteine and phenylalanine included. Kept here is only the CDR3 DNA, which spans 54 bases and is read in frame from base 1. For CDR1 and CDR2, the germline V gene (reference sequence) lists GTSNPN and SVGIG. V loses 2 bases at its end and J loses 2 bases; junction bases beyond the gene matches: 10.

The TCR originated in a man aged 25-45 years in good health. The receptor chain draws on TRBV30 and TRBJ2-3; TRBD2 matches 13 bases in the middle. Sequences were obtained from naive CD4+ T cells sorted from blood. The cell subset or site label corresponds to: CD45RA+ positively selected. The CDR3 reads CAWSPRRTSGSLTDTQYF. The DNA sequence is given as TGTGCCTGGAGTCCACGGCGGACTAGCGGGAGCCTCACAGATACGCAGTATTTT.